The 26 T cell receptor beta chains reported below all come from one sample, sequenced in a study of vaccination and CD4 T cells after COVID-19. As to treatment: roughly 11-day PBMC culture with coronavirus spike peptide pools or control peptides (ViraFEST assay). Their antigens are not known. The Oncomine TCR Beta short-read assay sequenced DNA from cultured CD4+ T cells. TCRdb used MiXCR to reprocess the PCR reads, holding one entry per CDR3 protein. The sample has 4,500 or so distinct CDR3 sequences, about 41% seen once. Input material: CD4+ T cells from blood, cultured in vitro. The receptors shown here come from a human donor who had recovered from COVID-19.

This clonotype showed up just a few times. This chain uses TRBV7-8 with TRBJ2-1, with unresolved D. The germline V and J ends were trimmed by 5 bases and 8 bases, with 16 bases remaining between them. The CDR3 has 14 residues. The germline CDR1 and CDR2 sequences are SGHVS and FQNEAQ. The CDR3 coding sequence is TGTGCCAGCAGCCCCGTCCGGGTATCTCATGAGCAGTTCTTC. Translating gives CASSPVRVSHEQFF.

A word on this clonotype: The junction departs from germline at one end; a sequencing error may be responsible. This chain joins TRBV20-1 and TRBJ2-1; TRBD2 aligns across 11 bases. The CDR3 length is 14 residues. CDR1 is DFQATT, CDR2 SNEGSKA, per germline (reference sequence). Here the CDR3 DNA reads TGCAGTGCCAGAGCCACTAGCGGGGGCAATGAGCAGTTCTTC. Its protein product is CSARATSGGNEQFF.

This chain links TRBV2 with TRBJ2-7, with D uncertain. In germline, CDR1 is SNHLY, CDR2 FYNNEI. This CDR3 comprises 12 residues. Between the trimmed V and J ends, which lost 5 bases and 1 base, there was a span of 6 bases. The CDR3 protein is CASSLQSYEQYF. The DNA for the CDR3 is TGTGCCAGCAGTCTACAGTCCTACGAGCAGTACTTC.

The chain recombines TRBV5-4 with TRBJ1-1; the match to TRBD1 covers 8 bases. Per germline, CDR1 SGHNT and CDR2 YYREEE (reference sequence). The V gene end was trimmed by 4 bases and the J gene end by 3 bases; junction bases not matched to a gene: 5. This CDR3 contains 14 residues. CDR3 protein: CASSARQGYTEAFF. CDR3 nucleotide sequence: TGTGCCAGCAGCGCTAGACAGGGGTACACTGAAGCTTTCTTT. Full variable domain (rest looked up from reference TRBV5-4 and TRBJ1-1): ETGVTQSPTHLIKTRGQQVTLRCSSQSGHNTVSWYQQALGQGPQFIFQYYREEENGRGNFPPRFSGLQFPNYSSELNVNALELDDSALYLCASSARQGYTEAFFGQGTRLTVV.

CDR3 region: CASSPFPGQGNTEAFF. For the CDR3, the DNA is TGTGCCAGCAGTCCTTTTCCGGGACAGGGGAACACTGAAGCTTTCTTT. The J gene is TRBJ1-1, the V gene TRBV6-2 or TRBV6-3, with 9 bases identical to TRBD1. Germline CDR1 is MNHEY and CDR2 is SVGEGT. V gave up 5 bases and J gave up 1 base; unmatched junction bases: 8. The CDR3 has 16 residues.

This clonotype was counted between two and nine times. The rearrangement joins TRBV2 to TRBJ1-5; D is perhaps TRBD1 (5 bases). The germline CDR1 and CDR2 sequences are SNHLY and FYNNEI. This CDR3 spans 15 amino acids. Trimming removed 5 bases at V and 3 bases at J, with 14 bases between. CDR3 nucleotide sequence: TGTGCCAGCAGTTTTACAGGTGGGTCCAATCAGCCCCAGCATTTT. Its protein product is CASSFTGGSNQPQHF.

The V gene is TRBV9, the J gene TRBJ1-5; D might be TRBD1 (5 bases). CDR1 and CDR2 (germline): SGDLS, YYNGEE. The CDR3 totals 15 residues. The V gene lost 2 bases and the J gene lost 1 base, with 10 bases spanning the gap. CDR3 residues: CASSVSGRSNQPQHF. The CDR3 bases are TGTGCCAGCAGCGTGTCGGGACGGAGCAATCAGCCCCAGCATTTT.

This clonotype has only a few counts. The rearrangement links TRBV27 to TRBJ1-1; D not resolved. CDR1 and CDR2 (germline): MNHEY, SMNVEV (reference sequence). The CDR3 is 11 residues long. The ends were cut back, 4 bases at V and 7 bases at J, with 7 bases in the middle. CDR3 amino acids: CASSSRGEAFF. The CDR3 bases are TGTGCCAGCAGTTCTAGAGGTGAAGCTTTCTTT.

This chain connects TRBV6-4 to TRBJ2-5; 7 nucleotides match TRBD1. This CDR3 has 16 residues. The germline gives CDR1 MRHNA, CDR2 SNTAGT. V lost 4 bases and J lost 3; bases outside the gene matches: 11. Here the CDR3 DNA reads TGTGCCAGCAGTGTCTTAGGGGACAGCAAAAAAGAGACCCAGTACTTC. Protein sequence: CASSVLGDSKKETQYF.

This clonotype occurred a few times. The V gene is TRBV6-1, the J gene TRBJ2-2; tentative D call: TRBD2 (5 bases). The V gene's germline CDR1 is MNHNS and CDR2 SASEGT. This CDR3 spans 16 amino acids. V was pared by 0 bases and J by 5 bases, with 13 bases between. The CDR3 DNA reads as TGTGCCAGCAGTGAAGCTTCCTACCCGGGGACCGGGGAGCTGTTTTTT. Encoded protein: CASSEASYPGTGELFF.

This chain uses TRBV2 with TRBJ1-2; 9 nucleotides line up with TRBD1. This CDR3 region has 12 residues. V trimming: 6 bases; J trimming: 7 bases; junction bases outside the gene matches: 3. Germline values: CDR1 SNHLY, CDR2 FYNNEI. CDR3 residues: CASRDRGPGYTF. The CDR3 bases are TGTGCCAGCAGGGACAGGGGCCCTGGCTACACCTTC.

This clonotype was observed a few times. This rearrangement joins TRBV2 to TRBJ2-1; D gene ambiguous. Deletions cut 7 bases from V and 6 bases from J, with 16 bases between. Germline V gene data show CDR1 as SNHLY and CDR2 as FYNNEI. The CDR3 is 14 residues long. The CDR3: CASTSTMGGNEQFF. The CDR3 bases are TGTGCCAGCACATCGACGATGGGCGGCAATGAGCAGTTCTTC.

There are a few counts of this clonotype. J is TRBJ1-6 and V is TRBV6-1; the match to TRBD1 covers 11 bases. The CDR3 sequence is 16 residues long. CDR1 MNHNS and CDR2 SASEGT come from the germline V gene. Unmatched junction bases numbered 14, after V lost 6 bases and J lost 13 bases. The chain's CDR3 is CASSERPGQGVGPLHF. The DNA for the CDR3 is TGTGCCAGCAGCGAAAGACCGGGACAGGGGGTGGGTCCCCTCCACTTT.

The DNA of the CDR3 is TGTGCCAGCAGAGAGGGACAGGGGGCGAGTGAAGCTTTCTTT. Protein sequence: CASREGQGASEAFF. V usage is TRBV28 and J usage is TRBJ1-1, with TRBD1 identical over 12 bases. The CDR3 sequence is 14 residues long. V dropped 6 bases and J dropped 7; count of bases not matched to a gene: 6. CDR1 is MDHEN and CDR2 is SYDVKM in the germline V gene.

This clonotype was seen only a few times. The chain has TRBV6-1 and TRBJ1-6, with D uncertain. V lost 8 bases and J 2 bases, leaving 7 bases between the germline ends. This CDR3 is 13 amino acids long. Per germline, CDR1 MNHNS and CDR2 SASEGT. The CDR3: CASSGTYNSPLHF. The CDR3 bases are TGTGCCAGCTCCGGGACCTATAATTCACCCCTCCACTTT.

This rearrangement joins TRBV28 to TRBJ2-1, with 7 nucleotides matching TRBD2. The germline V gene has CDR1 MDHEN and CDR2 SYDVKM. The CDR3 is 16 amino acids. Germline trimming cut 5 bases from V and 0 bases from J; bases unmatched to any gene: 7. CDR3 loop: CASSPPRGSSYNEQFF. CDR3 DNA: TGTGCCAGCAGTCCCCCCCGCGGGAGCTCCTACAATGAGCAGTTCTTC.

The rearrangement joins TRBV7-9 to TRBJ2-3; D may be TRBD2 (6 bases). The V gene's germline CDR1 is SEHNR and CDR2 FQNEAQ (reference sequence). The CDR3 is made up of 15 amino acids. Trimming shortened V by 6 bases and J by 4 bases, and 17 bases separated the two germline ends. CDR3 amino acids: CASRRDAGLADTQYF. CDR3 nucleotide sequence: TGTGCCAGCAGGAGGGACGCGGGGCTGGCAGATACGCAGTATTTT. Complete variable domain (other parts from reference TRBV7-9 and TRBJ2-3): DTGVSQNPRHKITKRGQNVTFRCDPISEHNRLYWYRQTLGQGPEFLTYFQNEAQLEKSRLLSDRFSAERPKGSFSTLEIQRTEQGDSAMYLCASRRDAGLADTQYFGPGTRLTVL.

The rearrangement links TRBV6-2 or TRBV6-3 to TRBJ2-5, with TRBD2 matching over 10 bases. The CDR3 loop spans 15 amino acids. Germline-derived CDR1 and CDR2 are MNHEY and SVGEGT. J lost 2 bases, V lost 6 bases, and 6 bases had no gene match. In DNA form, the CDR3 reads TGTGCCAGCAGGGATAGCGGGGGGCCTCAAGAGACCCAGTACTTC. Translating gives CASRDSGGPQETQYF.

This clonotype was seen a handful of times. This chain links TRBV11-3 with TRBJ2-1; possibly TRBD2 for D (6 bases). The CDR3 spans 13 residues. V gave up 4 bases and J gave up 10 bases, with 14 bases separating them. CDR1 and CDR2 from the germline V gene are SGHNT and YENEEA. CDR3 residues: CASSSLLGGEQFF. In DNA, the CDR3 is TGTGCCAGCAGCTCACTTCTTGGGGGGGAGCAGTTCTTC.

CDR3 DNA: TGTGCCAGCAGCATCCGGACAGGGGCGAATTCACCCCTCCACTTT. Translated: CASSIRTGANSPLHF. This chain uses TRBV7-9 with TRBJ1-6, with TRBD1 matching 9 bases. With 5 bases clipped from V and 7 bases from J, the junction kept 6 bases outside the gene matches. CDR3 length equals 15 residues. Germline loops: CDR1 SEHNR, CDR2 FQNEAQ (reference sequence).

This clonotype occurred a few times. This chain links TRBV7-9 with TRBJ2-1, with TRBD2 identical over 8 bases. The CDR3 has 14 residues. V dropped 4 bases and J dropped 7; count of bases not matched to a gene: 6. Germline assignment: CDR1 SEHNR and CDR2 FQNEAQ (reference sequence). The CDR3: CASSSIRGGNEQFF. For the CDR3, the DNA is TGTGCCAGCAGCTCTATACGGGGGGGAAATGAGCAGTTCTTC.

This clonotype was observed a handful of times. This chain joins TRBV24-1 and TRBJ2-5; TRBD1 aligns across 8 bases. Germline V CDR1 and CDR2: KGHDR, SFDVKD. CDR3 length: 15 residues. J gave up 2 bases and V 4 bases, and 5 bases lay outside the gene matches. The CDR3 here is CATSDSGQGQETQYF. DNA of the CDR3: TGTGCCACCAGTGACTCCGGACAGGGACAAGAGACCCAGTACTTC.

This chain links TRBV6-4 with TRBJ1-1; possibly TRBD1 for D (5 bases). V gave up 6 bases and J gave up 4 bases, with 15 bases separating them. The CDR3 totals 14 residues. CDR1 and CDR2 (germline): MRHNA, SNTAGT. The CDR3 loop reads CASRMDNWGTEAFF. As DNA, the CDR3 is TGTGCCAGCAGGATGGACAATTGGGGCACTGAAGCTTTCTTT.

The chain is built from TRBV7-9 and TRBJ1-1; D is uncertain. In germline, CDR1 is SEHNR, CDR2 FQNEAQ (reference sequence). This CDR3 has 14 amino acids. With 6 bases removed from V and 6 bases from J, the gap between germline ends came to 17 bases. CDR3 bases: TGTGCCAGCAGTTCACGAGCGGACGGCCCTGAAGCTTTCTTT. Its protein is CASSSRADGPEAFF.

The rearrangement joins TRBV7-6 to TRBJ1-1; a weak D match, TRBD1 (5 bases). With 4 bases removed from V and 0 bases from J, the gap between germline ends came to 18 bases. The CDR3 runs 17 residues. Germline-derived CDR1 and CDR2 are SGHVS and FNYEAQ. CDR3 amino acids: CASSSPGGWGMNTEAFF. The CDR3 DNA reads TGTGCCAGCAGCTCTCCCGGGGGTTGGGGAATGAACACTGAAGCTTTCTTT.

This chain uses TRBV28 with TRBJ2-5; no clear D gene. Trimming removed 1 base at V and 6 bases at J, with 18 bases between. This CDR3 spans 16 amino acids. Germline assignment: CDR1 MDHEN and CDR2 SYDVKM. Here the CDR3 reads CASSLLVSRLHKTQYF. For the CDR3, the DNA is TGTGCCAGCAGTTTATTAGTTTCACGGCTCCATAAGACCCAGTACTTC.